These 3 T cell receptor beta chains share one sample of origin, sequenced in a study of identical twins. Using its own MiXCR run on the 5' RACE reads, TCRdb lists one record per CDR3 protein. The sample carries about 430,000 distinct CDR3 sequences, roughly 18% recorded once. Source material: naive T cells sorted from blood. These receptors were taken from a man in his fifties or sixties in good health.

This clonotype was found many times. The gene calls are TRBV10-3 and TRBJ2-2; D assignment may be TRBD1 or TRBD2 (5 bases each). CDR1 is ENHRY, CDR2 SYGVKD, per germline. V lost 6 bases and J lost 1, with 21 bases in between. The CDR3 is 18 amino acids. In nucleotides, the CDR3 is TGTGCCATCAGAAGTGAGAGTACGGGACGGGTGAACACCGGGGAGCTGTTTTTT. The encoded protein is CAIRSESTGRVNTGELFF.

DNA of the CDR3: TGTGCCAGCAGTTCGGGACATAGCACAGATACGCAGTATTTT. Translated, it gives CASSSGHSTDTQYF. The J gene is TRBJ2-3, the V gene TRBV6-5; D perhaps matches TRBD1 (6 bases). The CDR3 length is 14 residues. CDR1 is MNHEY, CDR2 SVGAGI, per germline. V lost 4 bases to trimming and J lost 0 bases, with 8 bases between them.

This clonotype showed up many times. The chain uses TRBV9 and TRBJ2-1, with TRBD2 matching over 14 bases. This CDR3 spans 15 amino acids. With 5 bases clipped from V and 6 bases from J, the junction kept 4 bases outside the gene matches. Germline V CDR1 and CDR2: SGDLS, YYNGEE. CDR3 sequence: CASSKGLAGGNEQFF. The CDR3 nucleotides read TGTGCCAGCAGTAAAGGACTAGCGGGAGGCAATGAGCAGTTCTTC.